The 25 T cell receptor beta chains reported below all come from one sample, sequenced in a study of T cell responses to AZD1222 COVID-19 vaccine (dated by TCRdb to the early 2020s). The time point label of this sample denotes: baseline before first vaccination. The library was prepared using the immunoSEQ multiplex PCR assay. Imported from immuneACCESS, the table was reduced by TCRdb to in-frame sequences with V and J called. These copies leave out some clones; in studies compared against another copy, an unresolved V gene accounts for under half, and the cause of the remainder is not known. The table for this sample lists tens of thousands of clones; around 87% of them were counted only once. The ten largest clones capture 24% of the sample. The sample consisted of peripheral blood, taken on day 0 of AZD1222 vaccination. The receptors shown here come from an adult in good health.

This chain uses TRBV7-2 with TRBJ1-6; weak D call: TRBD1 (5 bases). Trimming removed 0 bases from V and 10 bases from J, with 13 bases in between. This CDR3 comprises 15 residues. Germline V gene data show CDR1 as SGHTA and CDR2 as FQGNSA. CDR3: CASSLAWGKGSPLHF. CDR3 sequence (DNA): TGTGCCAGCAGCTTAGCGTGGGGAAAGGGGTCACCCCTCCACTTT.

The genes are TRBV2 and TRBJ2-3; D gene uncertain. The CDR3 is 12 residues long. Germline CDR1 is SNHLY and CDR2 is FYNNEI. Trimming took off 10 bases at V and 1 base at J, with 9 bases between the two ends. The CDR3 nucleotides read TGTGCCACCACCCTCGGCACAGATACGCAGTATTTT. Amino acid sequence: CATTLGTDTQYF.

The rearrangement uses TRBV11-2 and TRBJ2-5, with TRBD2 matching over 13 bases. Germline V gene data show CDR1 as SGHAT and CDR2 as FQNNGV. The CDR3 covers 19 residues. V lost 5 bases and J lost 1; bases outside the gene matches: 13. The CDR3 region has the DNA TGTGCCAGCAGCCCACTTCGACTAGCGGGGGGCCCACCCCAAGAGACCCAGTACTTC. The encoded protein is CASSPLRLAGGPPQETQYF. Supplemented by reference TRBV11-2 and TRBJ2-5, the full variable domain reads EAGVAQSPRYKIIEKRQSVAFWCNPISGHATLYWYQQILGQGPKLLIQFQNNGVVDDSQLPKDRFSAERLKGVDSTLKIQPAKLEDSAVYLCASSPLRLAGGPPQETQYFGPGTRLLVL.

This chain joins TRBV19 and TRBJ2-7, with D maybe TRBD1 (6 bases). This CDR3 has 12 residues. V was pared by 5 bases and J by 5 bases, with 10 bases between. The germline gives CDR1 LNHDA, CDR2 SQIVND (reference sequence). CDR3 coding DNA: TGTGCCAGTAGTGTTACAGGGAACGAGCAGTACTTC. Translating it yields CASSVTGNEQYF.

V usage is TRBV30 and J usage is TRBJ2-3; 11 bases map to TRBD2. Germline trimming cut 2 bases from V and 0 bases from J; bases unmatched to any gene: 7. This CDR3 region has 17 residues. CDR1 and CDR2 from the germline V gene are GTSNPN and SVGIG (reference sequence). DNA of the CDR3: TGTGCCTGGAGTTCGGGACTAGCGGAACTTAGCACAGATACGCAGTATTTT. Translation gives CAWSSGLAELSTDTQYF.

This chain uses TRBV7-2 with TRBJ1-2; 8 bases fit TRBD1. Germline CDR1 is SGHTA and CDR2 is FQGNSA. The CDR3 totals 13 residues. Losses at the gene ends were 5 bases for V and 4 bases for J; bases not matched to a gene: 3. The CDR3 spells CASSADRAYGYTF. The CDR3 DNA is TGTGCCAGCAGCGCGGACAGGGCCTATGGCTACACCTTC.

This clone was counted a single time. This sequence joins TRBV6-5 and TRBJ1-4; TRBD1 might be the D (6 bases). The germline CDR1 and CDR2 sequences are MNHEY and SVGAGI. The CDR3 length is 12 residues. The V and J ends lost 7 bases and 16 bases respectively, with 19 bases between them. CDR3 bases: TGTGCCAGCATCGAACGGGGGGGGCCGGAGTTTTTT. It translates to CASIERGGPEFF.

The chain joins TRBV11-3 to TRBJ2-5; possibly TRBD2 for D (5 bases). The CDR3 extends over 15 amino acids. Germline loops: CDR1 SGHNT, CDR2 YENEEA. Trimming left V 5 bases short and J 4 bases short, with 17 bases between. The CDR3: CASSGSLGVGETQYF. CDR3 DNA sequence: TGTGCCAGCAGCGGGTCTCTCGGGGTGGGAGAGACCCAGTACTTC.

This chain uses TRBV6-2 or TRBV6-3 with TRBJ2-3; D may be TRBD1 (6 bases). Trimming took off 5 bases at V and 0 bases at J, with 12 bases between the two ends. This CDR3 spans 15 amino acids. The germline V gene encodes CDR1 MNHEY and CDR2 SVGEGT. CDR3 sequence reads: CASSVRGQSTDTQYF. The CDR3 DNA is TGTGCCAGCAGTGTTCGGGGACAAAGCACAGATACGCAGTATTTT.

The chain uses TRBV5-8 and TRBJ1-6; no reliable D call. Per germline, CDR1 SGHTS and CDR2 YDEGEE. The ends were cut back, 4 bases at V and 0 bases at J, with 11 bases in the middle. The CDR3 is 16 amino acids. CDR3 in amino acids: CASSRGFGSYNSPLHF. The CDR3 nucleotides are TGTGCCAGCAGCCGGGGATTTGGCTCCTATAATTCACCCCTCCACTTT.

This clone was recorded only once. The chain joins TRBV5-6 to TRBJ1-4; TRBD1 might be the D (5 bases). The V gene's germline CDR1 is SGHDT and CDR2 YYEEEE. Trimming shortened V by 0 bases and J by 5 bases, and 8 bases separated the two germline ends. The CDR3 is made up of 14 amino acids. The CDR3 DNA is TGTGCCAGCAGCTTGGGGGGCAGGAATGAAAAACTGTTTTTT. It specifies CASSLGGRNEKLFF.

This sequence joins TRBV5-1 and TRBJ1-4, with 10 positions matching TRBD1. V was pared by 4 bases and J by 8 bases, with 5 bases of the junction left unmatched. The germline V gene has CDR1 SGHRS and CDR2 YFSETQ. The CDR3 totals 14 residues. CDR3 nucleotide sequence: TGCGCCAGCAGCGTGACAGGGGGCGACGAAAAACTGTTTTTT. It yields the protein CASSVTGGDEKLFF. Looking up the rest from reference TRBV5-1 and TRBJ1-4 gives the full variable domain: KAGVTQTPRYLIKTRGQQVTLSCSPISGHRSVSWYQQTPGQGLQFLFEYFSETQRNKGNFPGRFSGRQFSNSRSEMNVSTLELGDSALYLCASSVTGGDEKLFFGSGTQLSVL.

The chain employs TRBV6-2 or TRBV6-3 and TRBJ1-5; D may be TRBD1 (6 bases). V dropped 5 bases and J dropped 7 bases, with 6 bases sitting between them. CDR1 and CDR2 (germline): MNHEY, SVGEGT. This CDR3 is 11 amino acids long. The CDR3 bases are TGTGCCAGCAGTCAGGGGCAGCCCCAGCATTTT. Translating it yields CASSQGQPQHF.

This chain joins TRBV19 and TRBJ1-4; 7 bases match TRBD1. The germline gives CDR1 LNHDA, CDR2 SQIVND (reference sequence). The CDR3 consists of 14 residues. The ends lost 6 bases at V and 3 bases at J; junction bases unmatched: 4. The CDR3 region is CASRTGIANEKLFF. DNA for the CDR3: TGTGCCAGTAGGACAGGGATTGCTAATGAAAAACTGTTTTTT.

The rearrangement uses TRBV2 and TRBJ2-5, with a tentative D call TRBD2 (6 bases). The V end was cut by 4 bases, the J end by 2 bases, with 26 bases between. CDR1 SNHLY and CDR2 FYNNEI come from the germline V gene. This CDR3 region has 19 residues. The CDR3 here is CASSAAFFSRDAGQETQYF. CDR3 DNA: TGTGCCAGCAGTGCAGCATTCTTTTCCCGGGACGCGGGACAAGAGACCCAGTACTTC.

The V call is TRBV19, the J call TRBJ1-4, with D maybe TRBD1 (6 bases). Germline values: CDR1 LNHDA, CDR2 SQIVND (reference sequence). This CDR3 comprises 19 residues. Trimming removed 6 bases from V and 7 bases from J, with 30 bases in between. In DNA, the CDR3 is TGTGCCAGTAGCCGCACCCGCAGGGGATCGTGGGTTGGGGTTGAAAAACTGTTTTTT. Translating gives CASSRTRRGSWVGVEKLFF.

For the CDR3, the DNA is TGTGCCAGCAGCGGATTGACAGGATTCGGAAACACCATATATTTT. This gives the protein CASSGLTGFGNTIYF. The chain uses TRBV7-9 and TRBJ1-3, with D tentatively TRBD1 (6 bases). This CDR3 is 15 amino acids long. Deletions cut 5 bases from V and 4 bases from J, with 15 bases between. The germline gives CDR1 SEHNR, CDR2 FQNEAQ (reference sequence). Using reference TRBV7-9 and TRBJ1-3 for the parts outside the CDR3, the full variable domain is DTGVSQNPRHKITKRGQNVTFRCDPISEHNRLYWYRQTLGQGPEFLTYFQNEAQLEKSRLLSDRFSAERPKGSFSTLEIQRTEQGDSAMYLCASSGLTGFGNTIYFGEGSWLTVV.

This sequence joins TRBV6-5 and TRBJ2-7, with 10 bases that match TRBD1. Trimming at V came to 5 bases and at J to 7 bases, leaving 11 bases not matched to a gene. The CDR3 loop spans 15 amino acids. In germline, CDR1 is MNHEY, CDR2 SVGAGI. Here the CDR3 DNA reads TGTGCCAGCAGTCCGGGGACAGGGGCCCTCTGGGAGCAGTACTTC. Protein sequence: CASSPGTGALWEQYF.

The chain combines TRBV14 with TRBJ2-3; possible D gene TRBD1, 6 bases. Germline CDR1 SGHDN, CDR2 FVKESK. Trimming took off 4 bases at V and 5 bases at J, with 13 bases between the two ends. The CDR3 runs 14 residues. The CDR3 bases are TGTGCCAGCAGCCCTACAGGGATGGAAGATACGCAGTATTTT. It specifies CASSPTGMEDTQYF.

The chain combines TRBV7-2 with TRBJ1-1; 9 positions agree with TRBD1. This CDR3 comprises 15 residues. Germline values: CDR1 SGHTA, CDR2 FQGNSA. Trimming took 5 bases from V and 6 from J; bases not matched to a gene: 10. Here the CDR3 reads CASSRTGDPWAEAFF. For the CDR3, the DNA is TGTGCCAGCAGCCGGACAGGGGATCCTTGGGCTGAAGCTTTCTTT.

The V gene is TRBV2, the J gene TRBJ2-7; 7 bases align to TRBD1. Germline V gene data show CDR1 as SNHLY and CDR2 as FYNNEI. The CDR3 runs 13 residues. The V gene end was trimmed by 8 bases and the J gene end by 5 bases; junction bases not matched to a gene: 9. CDR3 in DNA: TGTGCCAGCGGCTACAGGGGATCCCACGAGCAGTACTTC. Amino acid sequence: CASGYRGSHEQYF. The full variable domain, rest sourced from reference TRBV2 and TRBJ2-7, is EPEVTQTPSHQVTQMGQEVILRCVPISNHLYFYWYRQILGQKVEFLVSFYNNEISEKSEIFDDQFSVERPDGSNFTLKIRSTKLEDSAMYFCASGYRGSHEQYFGPGTRLTVT.

J is TRBJ1-6 and V is TRBV6-6; no reliable D call. The CDR3 has 14 amino acids. Germline lookup yields CDR1 MNHNY and CDR2 SVGAGI (reference sequence). V lost 2 bases to trimming and J lost 8 bases, with 10 bases between them. In DNA form, the CDR3 reads TGTGCCAGCAGTTACAGGCAGTATGATTCACCCCTCCACTTT. Protein sequence: CASSYRQYDSPLHF.

V is TRBV7-9 and J is TRBJ2-3, with 10 bases that match TRBD1. V dropped 4 bases and J dropped 3; count of bases not matched to a gene: 7. The CDR3 sequence is 16 residues long. CDR1 and CDR2 (germline): SEHNR, FQNEAQ (reference sequence). As DNA, the CDR3 is TGTGCCAGCAGCTCCCGCGACAGGGGGCGAACAGATACGCAGTATTTT. Translating gives CASSSRDRGRTDTQYF. Looking up the rest from reference TRBV7-9 and TRBJ2-3 gives the full variable domain: DTGVSQNPRHKITKRGQNVTFRCDPISEHNRLYWYRQTLGQGPEFLTYFQNEAQLEKSRLLSDRFSAERPKGSFSTLEIQRTEQGDSAMYLCASSSRDRGRTDTQYFGPGTRLTVL.

The rearrangement joins TRBV6-5 to TRBJ2-7; the D gene is possibly TRBD2 (5 bases). V lost 6 bases and J lost 3, with 6 bases in between. Germline values: CDR1 MNHEY, CDR2 SVGAGI. The CDR3 length is 11 residues. CDR3 loop: CASRRDYEQYF. The CDR3 DNA reads as TGTGCCAGCAGACGGGACTACGAGCAGTACTTC.

The V and J genes are TRBV11-3 and TRBJ2-1; maybe TRBD1 (6 bases). CDR1 SGHNT and CDR2 YENEEA come from the germline V gene. V shed 11 bases and J shed 5 bases, with 16 bases lying between them. The CDR3 spans 13 residues. CDR3 DNA: TGTGCCCGGCGCGTGGACAGCCACAATGAGCAGTTCTTC. It codes for CARRVDSHNEQFF.